This T cell receptor beta chain comes out of a study of blood T cell repertoires in COVID-19. CDR3 length: 15 amino acids. The V and J ends lost 4 bases and 0 bases respectively, with 14 bases between them. Germline CDR1 SGHRS, CDR2 YFSETQ. Assay used: immunoSEQ multiplex PCR; TCRdb lists only in-frame clones, some missing. The sample holds around 150,000 clones, roughly 88% seen once. The specimen was peripheral blood. This receptor was identified in a woman older than 75 with active or convalescent COVID-19. This chain links TRBV5-1 with TRBJ2-7; D perhaps matches TRBD1 (6 bases). The CDR3 region has the DNA TGCGCCAGCAGCCTTGGGGGCCAGAGCTCCTACGAGCAGTACTTC. Protein: CASSLGGQSSYEQYF.